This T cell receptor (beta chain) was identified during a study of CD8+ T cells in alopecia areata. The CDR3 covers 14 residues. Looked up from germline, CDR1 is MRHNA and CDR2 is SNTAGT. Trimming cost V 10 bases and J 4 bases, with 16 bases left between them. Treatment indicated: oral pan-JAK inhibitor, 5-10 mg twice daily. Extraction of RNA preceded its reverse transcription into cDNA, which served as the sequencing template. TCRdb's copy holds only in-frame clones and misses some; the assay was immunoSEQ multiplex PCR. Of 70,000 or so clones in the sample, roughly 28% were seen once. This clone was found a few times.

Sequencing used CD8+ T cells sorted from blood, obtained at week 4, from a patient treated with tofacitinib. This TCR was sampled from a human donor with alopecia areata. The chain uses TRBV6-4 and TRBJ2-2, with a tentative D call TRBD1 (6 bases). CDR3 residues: CATAEGTRTGELFF. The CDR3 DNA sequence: TGTGCCACTGCCGAGGGGACACGCACCGGGGAGCTGTTTTTT.